This entry lists 7 T cell receptor beta chains sequenced from one sample in a study of cytomegalovirus exposure and HLA in healthy donors. 13 Jbeta primers and 60 Vbeta primers were used for the PCR. TCRdb's copy holds only in-frame clones and misses some; the assay was immunoSEQ multiplex PCR. This sample has around 280,000 clones, with around nine tenths found just once. Specimen: PBMCs. The receptor set was obtained from a woman aged 18-29 years in good health and CMV-seronegative.

The V and J genes are TRBV5-8 and TRBJ2-1; 9 nucleotides match TRBD1. Germline assignment: CDR1 SGHTS and CDR2 YDEGEE. V trimming: 1 base; J trimming: 6 bases; junction bases outside the gene matches: 2. The CDR3 extends over 14 amino acids. CDR3 loop: CASSLRTGVNEQFF. The CDR3, as DNA: TGTGCCAGCAGCTTGCGGACAGGGGTCAATGAGCAGTTCTTC.

The chain is built from TRBV10-2 and TRBJ2-3; the D gene is possibly TRBD2 (5 bases). Between the trimmed V and J ends, which lost 4 bases and 2 bases, there was a span of 13 bases. The CDR3 is made up of 15 amino acids. Germline V lookup: CDR1 WSHSY, CDR2 SAAADI. The DNA of the CDR3 is TGCGCCAGCAGTGGGACTCGTGACTTCACAGATACGCAGTATTTT. It codes for CASSGTRDFTDTQYF.

The rearrangement uses TRBV6-5 and TRBJ2-3; 7 nucleotides match TRBD2. CDR1 is MNHEY and CDR2 is SVGAGI in the germline V gene. V was pared by 0 bases and J by 3 bases, with 0 bases of the junction left unmatched. The length of the CDR3 is 14 residues. CDR3: CASSYSLATDTQYF. The CDR3 bases are TGTGCCAGCAGTTACTCACTAGCGACAGATACGCAGTATTTT.

The chain carries TRBV30 and TRBJ1-4, with 9 nucleotides matching TRBD1. Germline V lookup: CDR1 GTSNPN, CDR2 SVGIG (reference sequence). V was clipped by 0 bases and J by 8 bases; unmatched bases: 7. The CDR3 covers 15 residues. DNA of the CDR3: TGTGCCTGGAGTGTAGGACAGGGGACGAGGGAAAAACTGTTTTTT. It encodes CAWSVGQGTREKLFF.

This clone was seen a single time. This rearrangement joins TRBV27 to TRBJ1-1; 9 bases agree with TRBD1. The germline gives CDR1 MNHEY, CDR2 SMNVEV (reference sequence). V gave up 6 bases and J gave up 5 bases; unmatched junction bases: 4. The CDR3 contains 13 residues. The CDR3 coding sequence is TGTGCCAGCAGCCCCGGGACAGGGACTGAAGCTTTCTTT. Amino acid sequence: CASSPGTGTEAFF.

This chain connects TRBV2 to TRBJ2-1; the match to TRBD2 covers 9 bases. The CDR3 sequence is 15 residues long. Germline V gene lookup returns CDR1 SNHLY and CDR2 FYNNEI. The J segment lost 7 bases and the V segment lost 6 bases, leaving 10 bases of the junction unmatched. CDR3 in amino acids: CASSQWSSGDNEQFF. DNA for the CDR3: TGTGCCAGCAGCCAGTGGTCTAGCGGGGATAATGAGCAGTTCTTC.

The rearrangement joins TRBV5-8 to TRBJ2-1; 13 bases are a match to TRBD2. This CDR3 is built from 17 residues. The V and J ends lost 2 bases and 0 bases, in that order; junction bases with no gene match: 2. Per the germline V gene, CDR1 is SGHTS and CDR2 is YDEGEE. The CDR3 bases are TGTGCCAGCAGCTTACTAGCGGGGGGGTCCTCCTACAATGAGCAGTTCTTC. It yields the protein CASSLLAGGSSYNEQFF.